The present entry profiles one T cell receptor beta chain with its context. The data derive from a study of T cell repertoires in cytomegalovirus infection. Across the study: It was the public TCR beta signatures that indicated both CMV infection and matching HLA type.

TCRdb re-called the reads with MiXCR, one entry per CDR3 protein. This table has about 740,000 distinct CDR3 sequences, 35% appearing once. The trim removed 3 bases at V and 5 bases at J, leaving 8 bases unmatched. This CDR3 is built from 15 residues. Source material: PBMCs. The chain carries TRBV12-3 or TRBV12-4 and TRBJ2-5, with 8 bases identical to TRBD2. The receptor's source is a human donor in good health (CMV status not recorded). Some clones in this sample may be carry-over from other donors' samples. The DNA of the CDR3 is TGTGCCAGCAGTTTGAACGGGAGGGCCGGGGAGACCCAGTACTTC. Translating gives CASSLNGRAGETQYF.